These 11 T cell receptor beta chains came from one sample sequenced in a study of cytomegalovirus exposure and HLA in healthy donors. Both 60 Vbeta primers and 13 Jbeta primers went into the PCR. Method: immunoSEQ multiplex PCR; TCRdb's copy keeps in-frame clones and lacks some. The sample has 150,000 to 200,000 clones, more than 70% seen once; the top ten hold 1.1%. Sequencing was done on a sample of PBMCs. The receptors here all came from a woman in her forties in good health and CMV-seronegative.

V gene TRBV12-5 combines with J gene TRBJ2-5; 10 bases are a match to TRBD1. The DNA end is more similar to TRBJ2-7, so the J call may be wrong. The V gene's germline CDR1 is LGHNT and CDR2 FRNRAP. The CDR3 consists of 15 residues. The CDR3 DNA follows: TGTGCTAGTGGTTTTTCGGGACAGGGGTTTTCCGAGCAGTACTTC. This translates into CASGFSGQGFSEQYF.

The chain recombines TRBV27 with TRBJ2-7; TRBD1 matches at 8 bases. The CDR3 has 13 residues. V was pared by 7 bases and J by 6 bases, with 8 bases of the junction left unmatched. Germline loops: CDR1 MNHEY, CDR2 SMNVEV (reference sequence). For the CDR3, the DNA is TGTGCCAGCACTGGGACAGGAAGTAGCGAGCAGTACTTC. It translates to CASTGTGSSEQYF.

The CDR3, as DNA: TGTGCCAGCAGCCGGGACACCTACAATGAGCAGTTCTTC. It yields the protein CASSRDTYNEQFF. The rearrangement links TRBV7-2 to TRBJ2-1; D possibly corresponds to TRBD1 (6 bases). V was clipped by 5 bases and J by 2 bases, with 7 bases between them. The CDR3 extends over 13 amino acids. From germline, CDR1 is SGHTA and CDR2 FQGNSA.

The rearrangement links TRBV4-3 to TRBJ1-2; TRBD1 agrees at 9 bases. The V gene end was trimmed by 1 base and the J gene end by 4 bases; junction bases not matched to a gene: 4. The CDR3 runs 15 residues. The germline CDR1 and CDR2 sequences are LGHNA and YSLEER. CDR3 nucleotides: TGCGCCAGCAGCCAAGCACAGGGGGCAGGCTATGGCTACACCTTC. Translating gives CASSQAQGAGYGYTF.

The V call is TRBV29-1, the J call TRBJ2-1, with 8 bases matching TRBD1. V was pared by 0 bases and J by 13 bases, with 14 bases of the junction left unmatched. The CDR3 contains 15 residues. Germline CDR1 reads SQVTM; CDR2 reads ANQGSEA. CDR3 in amino acids: CSVEDKTRQGRPQFF. The CDR3 nucleotides are TGCAGCGTTGAAGATAAGACCCGACAGGGGCGCCCCCAGTTCTTC.

The genes are TRBV27 and TRBJ1-1; 9 bases map to TRBD1. Germline V gene sequence: CDR1 MNHEY, CDR2 SMNVEV (reference sequence). Trimming cost V 4 bases and J 1 base; bases outside gene matches: 4. The CDR3 has 15 residues. CDR3 sequence: CASSSWGQGNTEAFF. CDR3 bases: TGTGCCAGCAGTTCCTGGGGACAGGGGAACACTGAAGCTTTCTTT.

V gene TRBV28 combines with J gene TRBJ1-5, with 7 bases matching TRBD1. Germline loops: CDR1 MDHEN, CDR2 SYDVKM. CDR3 length equals 17 residues. V trimming: 5 bases; J trimming: 0 bases; junction bases outside the gene matches: 10. In nucleotides, the CDR3 is TGTGCCAGCAGTACGACAGGGTCCTTTTATAGCAATCAGCCCCAGCATTTT. Amino acid sequence: CASSTTGSFYSNQPQHF.

The CDR3 sequence: CASSIRTELYGYTF. The CDR3 nucleotides read TGTGCCAGTAGTATAAGGACAGAACTTTATGGCTACACCTTC. V gene TRBV19 combines with J gene TRBJ1-2, with D possibly matching TRBD1 (6 bases). Trimming took 2 bases from V and 5 from J, leaving 12 bases between them. Germline V lookup: CDR1 LNHDA, CDR2 SQIVND (reference sequence). This CDR3 has 14 amino acids.

V usage is TRBV21-1 and J usage is TRBJ1-1; TRBD1, the table's D call, lacks a check against the DNA. TRBV21-1 is recorded as a pseudogene. This CDR3 has 17 amino acids. The CDR3 is CASSQAGTGGRNTEAFF. CDR3 bases: TGTGCCAGCAGCCAGGCAGGGACAGGGGGCCGGAACACTGAAGCTTTCTTT.

The V gene is TRBV25-1, the J gene TRBJ1-2; TRBD1 matches 8 bases. The CDR3 is 16 residues long. Trimming took 6 bases from V and 8 from J; bases not matched to a gene: 17. Germline V gene data show CDR1 as MGHDK and CDR2 as SYGVNS. CDR3 loop: CASRGVLTLQGEGYTF. DNA of the CDR3: TGTGCCAGCAGAGGGGTCCTAACGTTACAGGGGGAAGGCTACACCTTC.

The rearrangement joins TRBV7-6 to TRBJ1-1; a possible D gene is TRBD1 (6 bases). Trimming shortened V by 1 base and J by 4 bases, and 16 bases separated the two germline ends. The length of the CDR3 is 16 residues. The germline V gene encodes CDR1 SGHVS and CDR2 FNYEAQ. CDR3 region: CASSLVAGAGGTEAFF. The CDR3 nucleotides read TGTGCCAGCAGCTTAGTGGCGGGGGCCGGGGGCACTGAAGCTTTCTTT. The full variable domain, in which reference TRBV7-6 and TRBJ1-1 provide the parts outside the CDR3, is GAGVSQSPRYKVTKRGQDVALRCDPISGHVSLYWYRQALGQGPEFLTYFNYEAQQDKSGLPNDRFSAERPEGSISTLTIQRTEQRDSAMYRCASSLVAGAGGTEAFFGQGTRLTVV.